This TCR beta chain was retrieved from a study of cytomegalovirus exposure and HLA in healthy donors. As concerns this clone: Its antigen is undetermined.

V lost 11 bases, J lost 4 bases, and 11 bases stayed unmatched. This CDR3 comprises 14 residues. Germline CDR1 is SNHLY and CDR2 is FYNNEI. Clones were read by immunoSEQ multiplex PCR, and TCRdb kept only the in-frame ones, dropping some. Altogether fewer than 350,000 clones are present, 70% to 90% being singletons, with the ten largest covering around 0.9%. Whole-study results and caveats: A subsequent analysis found that TCR clusters from the first cohort also tended to co-occur in the roughly 120 validation repertoires, with 90% to 95% of cluster scores above 0.

This receptor was taken from a woman aged 18-30 years in good health and CMV-seronegative. This chain joins TRBV2 and TRBJ1-2; 9 nucleotides agree with TRBD1. Sequenced sample: PBMCs. CDR3 amino acids: CALYGTGQSYGYTF. In DNA form, the CDR3 reads TGTGCCCTTTACGGGACAGGGCAAAGCTATGGCTACACCTTC.